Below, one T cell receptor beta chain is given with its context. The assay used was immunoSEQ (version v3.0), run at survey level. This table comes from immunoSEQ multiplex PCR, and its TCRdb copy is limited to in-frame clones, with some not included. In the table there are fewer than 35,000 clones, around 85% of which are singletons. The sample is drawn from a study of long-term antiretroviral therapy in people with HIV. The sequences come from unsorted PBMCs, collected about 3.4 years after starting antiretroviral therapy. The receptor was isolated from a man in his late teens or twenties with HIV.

The CDR3 region is CASSLAGTGNQPQHF. CDR3 coding DNA: TGTGCCAGCAGCTTAGCCGGGACAGGGAATCAGCCCCAGCATTTT. The chain joins TRBV5-4 to TRBJ1-5; TRBD1 agrees at 9 bases. CDR1 is SGHNT, CDR2 YYREEE, per germline (reference sequence). This CDR3 has 15 residues. The V and J ends lost 2 bases and 4 bases, in that order; junction bases with no gene match: 4.